Listed here are 32 T cell receptor beta chains from one sample, sequenced in a study of T cell responses to AZD1222 COVID-19 vaccine. Generated by immunoSEQ multiplex PCR, the TCRdb table keeps only in-frame clones and is missing some. Of approximately 150,000 clones detected, around nine tenths appear once; the ten largest clones hold less than 3%. Sequencing was performed on peripheral blood, taken on day 0 of AZD1222 vaccination. Source of these receptors: an adult in good health.

The chain recombines TRBV28 with TRBJ1-3; TRBD1 is a possible D gene (6 bases). This CDR3 spans 15 amino acids. Germline V gives CDR1 MDHEN, CDR2 SYDVKM. Trimming took off 7 bases at V and 4 bases at J, with 17 bases between the two ends. The DNA for the CDR3 is TGTGCCAGCAACAAAAGGGGGGGAGGCGGAAACACCATATATTTT. Its translation: CASNKRGGGGNTIYF.

V usage is TRBV5-8 and J usage is TRBJ1-2; TRBD1 agrees at 10 bases. Germline V gene lookup returns CDR1 SGHTS and CDR2 YDEGEE. J was trimmed by 4 bases and V by 4 bases; bases with no gene match: 7. This CDR3 is 15 amino acids long. As DNA, the CDR3 is TGTGCCAGCAGCCCCCGGGACAGGGGCCGCTATGGCTACACCTTC. Residues: CASSPRDRGRYGYTF.

The chain carries TRBV6-1 and TRBJ2-5, with a tentative D call TRBD2 (6 bases). V was trimmed by 0 bases and J by 5 bases, leaving 16 bases between them. CDR1 and CDR2 (germline): MNHNS, SASEGT. The CDR3 is 16 amino acids. The CDR3 DNA follows: TGTGCCAGCAGTGAAGCTCCGGGAGCTTGGGAGGAGACCCAGTACTTC. Its protein product is CASSEAPGAWEETQYF.

The J gene is TRBJ2-5, the V gene TRBV7-9; no clear D. The germline gives CDR1 SEHNR, CDR2 FQNEAQ (reference sequence). The V gene lost 0 bases and the J gene lost 2 bases, with 13 bases spanning the gap. The CDR3 contains 16 residues. Here the CDR3 reads CASSLAPAGNQETQYF. CDR3 in DNA: TGTGCCAGCAGCTTAGCCCCGGCAGGCAATCAAGAGACCCAGTACTTC.

This chain uses TRBV9 with TRBJ2-5; 14 positions match TRBD2. The length of the CDR3 is 17 residues. V trimming: 4 bases; J trimming: 2 bases; junction bases outside the gene matches: 7. The germline CDR1 and CDR2 sequences are SGDLS and YYNGEE. CDR3 in DNA: TGTGCCAGCAGCCCGGGGACTAGCGGGGGAATACAAGAGACCCAGTACTTC. Protein sequence: CASSPGTSGGIQETQYF.

This chain links TRBV18 with TRBJ2-5, with 12 bases lining up with TRBD2. V trimming: 3 bases; J trimming: 3 bases; junction bases outside the gene matches: 14. From germline, CDR1 is KGHSH and CDR2 LQKENI. The CDR3 loop spans 19 amino acids. The CDR3 protein is CASSPPETSGGRLKETQYF. As DNA, the CDR3 is TGTGCCAGCTCACCGCCCGAGACTAGCGGGGGTAGGCTTAAAGAGACCCAGTACTTC.

The chain couples TRBV19 to TRBJ2-1; 9 positions match TRBD2. This CDR3 spans 16 amino acids. With 2 bases clipped from V and 5 bases from J, the junction kept 7 bases outside the gene matches. Germline CDR1 and CDR2: LNHDA and SQIVND (reference sequence). For the CDR3, the DNA is TGTGCCAGTAGTATACTGACTAGCGGACGTCACAATGAGCAGTTCTTC. Amino acids: CASSILTSGRHNEQFF. Combining the CDR3 with reference TRBV19 and TRBJ2-1 gives the whole variable domain DGGITQSPKYLFRKEGQNVTLSCEQNLNHDAMYWYRQDPGQGLRLIYYSQIVNDFQKGDIAEGYSVSREKKESFPLTVTSAQKNPTAFYLCASSILTSGRHNEQFFGPGTRLTVL.

The rearrangement links TRBV29-1 to TRBJ1-1; TRBD1 might be the D (6 bases). CDR3 size: 13 residues. Trimming stripped 6 bases from V and 1 base from J, with 12 bases between. Germline CDR1 and CDR2: SQVTM and ANQGSEA. CDR3 nucleotides: TGCAGCGTGGGGCGGGGGCCGAACACTGAAGCTTTCTTT. Translation: CSVGRGPNTEAFF.

The J gene is TRBJ1-5, the V gene TRBV23-1, with a weak D call TRBD1 (5 bases). TRBV23-1 is labeled an ORF, and its function is uncertain. V shed 7 bases and J shed 3 bases, with 13 bases lying between them. The CDR3 has 14 amino acids. In nucleotides, the CDR3 is TGCGCCAGCACTCAGAGACAGTCCAATCAGCCCCAGCATTTT. The encoded protein is CASTQRQSNQPQHF.

The J gene is TRBJ1-3, the V gene TRBV12-3 or TRBV12-4, with D tentatively TRBD1 (5 bases). V was clipped by 6 bases and J by 2 bases, with 8 bases between them. The length of the CDR3 is 13 residues. The CDR3 DNA reads as TGTGCCAGCAGGGGACGGACTGGAAACACCATATATTTT. Translation: CASRGRTGNTIYF.

V usage is TRBV5-5 and J usage is TRBJ1-3; 7 bases match TRBD1. V lost 4 bases, J lost 2 bases, and 12 bases stayed unmatched. CDR1 and CDR2 from the germline V gene are SGHKS and YYEKEE (reference sequence). The CDR3 length is 17 residues. The CDR3 sequence: CASSVTMTGKTGNTIYF. CDR3 DNA sequence: TGTGCCAGCAGCGTAACAATGACAGGGAAGACTGGAAACACCATATATTTT.

The V call is TRBV6-2 or TRBV6-3, the J call TRBJ1-1, with D possibly TRBD1 on 6 matching bases. The germline V gene encodes CDR1 MNHEY and CDR2 SVGEGT. This CDR3 comprises 14 residues. Trimming shortened V by 2 bases and J by 4 bases, and 11 bases separated the two germline ends. This CDR3 reads CASSYGGLGTEAFF. The CDR3 DNA reads TGTGCCAGCAGTTACGGGGGCTTGGGCACTGAAGCTTTCTTT.

V and J are TRBV12-2 and TRBJ2-1; TRBD2 is the table's D call, not checked against the DNA. TRBV12-2 is noted as a pseudogene. This CDR3 has 9 amino acids. CDR3 residues: CASLLVQFF. For the CDR3, the DNA is TGTGCAAGCCTATTAGTTCAGTTCTTC.

The chain links TRBV7-9 to TRBJ1-1; 8 bases map to TRBD1. CDR1 and CDR2 (germline): SEHNR, FQNEAQ (reference sequence). V lost 5 bases to trimming and J lost 5 bases; unmatched junction nucleotides: 10. This CDR3 has 15 amino acids. The CDR3 is CASSAQTGVGTEAFF. In DNA form, the CDR3 reads TGTGCCAGCAGCGCCCAGACAGGGGTAGGTACTGAAGCTTTCTTT. The full variable domain, with the rest looked up from reference TRBV7-9 and TRBJ1-1, is DTGVSQNPRHKITKRGQNVTFRCDPISEHNRLYWYRQTLGQGPEFLTYFQNEAQLEKSRLLSDRFSAERPKGSFSTLEIQRTEQGDSAMYLCASSAQTGVGTEAFFGQGTRLTVV.

This chain connects TRBV11-3 to TRBJ2-1; tentatively, D is TRBD1 or TRBD2 (5 bases each). The CDR3 runs to 16 residues. Trimming shortened V by 0 bases and J by 1 base, and 10 bases separated the two germline ends. Germline-derived CDR1 and CDR2 are SGHNT and YENEEA. As DNA, the CDR3 is TGTGCCAGCAGCTTAGATGTTGGGACGTCCTACAATGAGCAGTTCTTC. Encoded protein: CASSLDVGTSYNEQFF.

The chain has TRBV9 and TRBJ2-7; D may correspond to TRBD1 or TRBD2 (6 bases each). V was pared by 0 bases and J by 3 bases, with 10 bases between. CDR1 is SGDLS, CDR2 YYNGEE, per germline. The CDR3 spans 14 residues. The CDR3 spells CASSVGGTHYEQYF. The CDR3 DNA sequence: TGTGCCAGCAGCGTAGGCGGGACACACTACGAGCAGTACTTC.

The gene calls are TRBV5-1 and TRBJ1-2; D is ambiguous. This CDR3 is 15 amino acids long. V gave up 0 bases and J gave up 8 bases, with 17 bases separating them. Germline CDR1 reads SGHRS; CDR2 reads YFSETQ. The CDR3 coding sequence is TGCGCCAGCAGCTTGGCCCAGGTATCTGGTGTAGGCTACACCTTC. Translation gives CASSLAQVSGVGYTF.

This clone was detected once. This chain links TRBV18 with TRBJ2-5, with 7 bases fitting TRBD1. This CDR3 has 15 residues. Germline CDR1 is KGHSH and CDR2 is LQKENI. The J segment lost 1 base and the V segment lost 2 bases, leaving 4 bases of the junction unmatched. Here the CDR3 reads CASSPSRDSQETQYF. The CDR3 DNA is TGTGCCAGCTCACCATCTCGGGACAGCCAAGAGACCCAGTACTTC.

This clone was detected once. This chain links TRBV6-2 or TRBV6-3 with TRBJ2-7; 11 nucleotides agree with TRBD2. The CDR3 extends over 14 amino acids. The germline V gene encodes CDR1 MNHEY and CDR2 SVGEGT. The V gene end was trimmed by 6 bases and the J gene end by 7 bases; junction bases not matched to a gene: 8. The CDR3 here is CASSLQLAGVEQYF. The DNA of the CDR3 is TGTGCCAGCAGCCTCCAACTAGCGGGAGTAGAGCAGTACTTC.

The J gene is TRBJ1-4, the V gene TRBV3-1 (or the pseudogene TRBV3-2); tentatively, D is TRBD1 (5 bases). This CDR3 is 16 amino acids long. The V gene lost 4 bases and the J gene lost 5 bases, with 17 bases spanning the gap. Looked up from germline, CDR1 is LGHDT and CDR2 is YNNKEL (reference sequence). DNA for the CDR3: TGTGCCAGCAGCCCCAGGGCTAACAGTCGGAATGAAAAACTGTTTTTT. This translates into CASSPRANSRNEKLFF.

The chain recombines TRBV27 with TRBJ2-5; 8 bases match TRBD2. Germline V gives CDR1 MNHEY, CDR2 SMNVEV (reference sequence). This CDR3 has 15 residues. The V and J ends lost 2 bases and 5 bases, in that order; junction bases with no gene match: 7. This chain's CDR3 is CASSLGAGTRETQYF. The CDR3 bases are TGTGCCAGCAGTTTAGGAGCAGGGACTAGGGAGACCCAGTACTTC.

V and J are TRBV3-1 (or the pseudogene TRBV3-2) and TRBJ2-2; 9 nucleotides align to TRBD2. Germline V CDR1 and CDR2: LGHDT, YNNKEL (reference sequence). J lost 5 bases, V lost 3 bases, and 13 bases had no gene match. CDR3 size: 18 residues. The CDR3 region has the DNA TGTGCCAGCAGCCAGGTTCTCTTAGCGGGAGAGGATACCGGGGAGCTGTTTTTT. Translating gives CASSQVLLAGEDTGELFF.

V is TRBV19 and J is TRBJ1-1; D is possibly TRBD1 (5 bases). Germline V gene lookup returns CDR1 LNHDA and CDR2 SQIVND (reference sequence). Trimming pared 7 bases from V and 2 bases from J, leaving 8 bases between. The CDR3 runs to 12 residues. DNA for the CDR3: TGTGCCAGTAATGACAGAAACACTGAAGCTTTCTTT. It codes for CASNDRNTEAFF.

The chain combines TRBV9 with TRBJ2-1; 9 positions match TRBD2. The CDR3 has 17 residues. Per germline, CDR1 SGDLS and CDR2 YYNGEE. Trimming at V came to 0 bases and at J to 6 bases, leaving 10 bases not matched to a gene. CDR3 sequence reads: CASSVGWREGGINEQFF. CDR3 sequence (DNA): TGTGCCAGCAGCGTAGGGTGGCGGGAGGGGGGAATCAATGAGCAGTTCTTC.

V usage is TRBV2 and J usage is TRBJ1-2, with D perhaps TRBD1 (5 bases). The V and J ends lost 4 bases and 1 base respectively, with 7 bases between them. This CDR3 has 13 residues. Germline assignment: CDR1 SNHLY and CDR2 FYNNEI. As DNA, the CDR3 is TGTGCCAGCAGTGGAGGGGTTAACTATGGCTACACCTTC. Protein sequence: CASSGGVNYGYTF.

The V call is TRBV29-1, the J call TRBJ2-5, with D unresolved. The CDR3 is 12 residues long. V lost 3 bases and J 5 bases, leaving 10 bases between the germline ends. Germline-derived CDR1 and CDR2 are SQVTM and ANQGSEA. As DNA, the CDR3 is TGCAGCGTTGATCACACACACGAGACCCAGTACTTC. Amino acid sequence: CSVDHTHETQYF.

V gene TRBV6-4 combines with J gene TRBJ2-1; either TRBD1 or TRBD2 may supply D (5 bases each). The ends were cut back, 0 bases at V and 4 bases at J, with 10 bases in the middle. Germline values: CDR1 MRHNA, CDR2 SNTAGT. The CDR3 runs to 15 residues. CDR3 sequence reads: CASSDSGTGYNEQFF. CDR3 DNA: TGTGCCAGCAGTGACTCAGGGACGGGATACAATGAGCAGTTCTTC.

The chain employs TRBV12-3 or TRBV12-4 and TRBJ1-2; D remains ambiguous. The CDR3 consists of 13 residues. Trimming took 3 bases from V and 4 from J, leaving 9 bases between them. The CDR3 coding sequence is TGTGCCAGCAGTTTTCTTCGAGGCTATGGCTACACCTTC. Translation gives CASSFLRGYGYTF.

V usage is TRBV25-1 and J usage is TRBJ1-4; no definite D call. This CDR3 comprises 16 residues. CDR1 and CDR2 from the germline V gene are MGHDK and SYGVNS. V lost 1 base to trimming and J lost 0 bases, with 9 bases between them. CDR3 sequence reads: CASSEFEGPTNEKLFF. The CDR3 nucleotides are TGTGCCAGCAGTGAATTTGAAGGGCCAACTAATGAAAAACTGTTTTTT. Full variable domain (remainder filled in from reference TRBV25-1 and TRBJ1-4): EADIYQTPRYLVIGTGKKITLECSQTMGHDKMYWYQQDPGMELHLIHYSYGVNSTEKGDLSSESTVSRIRTEHFPLTLESARPSHTSQYLCASSEFEGPTNEKLFFGSGTQLSVL.

J is TRBJ1-2 and V is TRBV18; D is possibly TRBD1 (5 bases). The CDR3 has 17 residues. From germline, CDR1 is KGHSH and CDR2 LQKENI. With 6 bases removed from V and 0 bases from J, the gap between germline ends came to 20 bases. The CDR3 DNA sequence: TGTGCCAGCTCTCCTGGTCGCGGGGGTATAGCTAACTATGGCTACACCTTC. Its protein product is CASSPGRGGIANYGYTF. Using reference TRBV18 and TRBJ1-2 for the parts outside the CDR3, the full variable domain is NAGVMQNPRHLVRRRGQEARLRCSPMKGHSHVYWYRQLPEEGLKFMVYLQKENIIDESGMPKERFSAEFPKEGPSILRIQQVVRGDSAAYFCASSPGRGGIANYGYTFGSGTRLTVV.

J is TRBJ2-1 and V is TRBV9; D may be TRBD1 (6 bases). The germline V gene encodes CDR1 SGDLS and CDR2 YYNGEE. Deletions cut 3 bases from V and 2 bases from J, with 12 bases between. The CDR3 sequence is 15 residues long. Here the CDR3 reads CASSAKDSPYNEQFF. CDR3 DNA sequence: TGTGCCAGCAGCGCCAAGGACAGCCCCTACAATGAGCAGTTCTTC. The whole variable domain, remainder taken from reference TRBV9 and TRBJ2-1, is DSGVTQTPKHLITATGQRVTLRCSPRSGDLSVYWYQQSLDQGLQFLIQYYNGEERAKGNILERFSAQQFPDLHSELNLSSLELGDSALYFCASSAKDSPYNEQFFGPGTRLTVL.

The chain is built from TRBV5-1 and TRBJ2-5, with TRBD1 matching 9 bases. V was clipped by 4 bases and J by 8 bases; unmatched bases: 9. Looked up from germline, CDR1 is SGHRS and CDR2 is YFSETQ. The length of the CDR3 is 14 residues. In DNA form, the CDR3 reads TGCGCCAGCAGCCCTACAGGGGGCGATTCTACCCAGTACTTC. Protein sequence: CASSPTGGDSTQYF.